This T cell receptor (beta chain) was identified in a study of vaccination effects on CD4 cells after COVID-19. With regard to this clone: Its specificity is unknown.

This CDR3 is 16 amino acids long. Trimming left V 5 bases short and J 0 bases short, with 16 bases between. Germline CDR1 is SEHNR and CDR2 is FQNEAQ (reference sequence). Assay: immunoSEQ multiplex PCR; the TCRdb copy retains only in-frame clones and omits some. The sample has 55,000 to 90,000 clones, roughly 73% seen once. Before sequencing took place, the ViraFEST assay used viral peptide pools to expand antigen-specific CD4+ T cells. The culture ran for 10 to 11 days, and then CD4+ T cells were isolated. Confirmation by PCR established that the person had SARS-CoV-2 infection between March and December 2020. Researchers assigned an HIV-1 Nef peptide pool to the negative control culture.

V is TRBV7-9 and J is TRBJ1-2; D perhaps matches TRBD1 (5 bases). The TCR comes from a human donor who had a prior SARS-CoV-2 infection. This specimen was CD4+ T cells from PBMCs cultured with HIV peptides, taken before COVID-19 vaccination. Subset: HIV-1 Nef peptide pool negative control/reference culture. The CDR3 here is CASSPAGRQANYGYTF. For the CDR3, the DNA is TGTGCCAGCAGCCCGGCGGGGCGGCAGGCTAACTATGGCTACACCTTC.